One and the same sample provided the 27 T cell receptor beta chains below, sequenced in a study of blood T cell repertoires in COVID-19. Some clones are missing from TCRdb's copy, which holds only in-frame ones; the method was immunoSEQ multiplex PCR. The sample has around 35,000 clones; under 90% are singletons. Input material: peripheral blood. These receptors were obtained from a human donor in a cohort sampled during active COVID-19.

This clone has only one observation. This chain joins TRBV11-3 and TRBJ2-7, with D hard to call. Trimming removed 5 bases at V and 3 bases at J, with 14 bases between. CDR3 length equals 14 residues. Germline V CDR1 and CDR2: SGHNT, YENEEA. CDR3 in amino acids: CASSPGGVGYEQYF. CDR3 coding DNA: TGTGCCAGCAGCCCCGGCGGTGTGGGCTACGAGCAGTACTTC.

The chain carries TRBV10-3 and TRBJ2-1; 10 bases fit TRBD2. V lost 2 bases, J lost 5 bases, and 0 bases stayed unmatched. The CDR3 runs to 14 residues. Germline V lookup: CDR1 ENHRY, CDR2 SYGVKD. CDR3 region: CAISESGRDNEQFF. CDR3 nucleotide sequence: TGTGCCATCAGTGAGAGCGGGAGGGACAATGAGCAGTTCTTC.

The rearrangement joins TRBV3-1 (or the pseudogene TRBV3-2) to TRBJ1-3, with D uncertain. The germline gives CDR1 LGHDT, CDR2 YNNKEL (reference sequence). Deletions cut 6 bases from V and 0 bases from J, with 18 bases between. This CDR3 contains 17 residues. CDR3 coding DNA: TGTGCCAGCAGGCAATACCCCGGGGAGCTCTCTGGAAACACCATATATTTT. Translation gives CASRQYPGELSGNTIYF.

The chain couples TRBV10-3 to TRBJ2-5; D possibly corresponds to TRBD1 (6 bases). Trimming took 4 bases from V and 1 from J, leaving 19 bases between them. The CDR3 extends over 17 amino acids. Looked up from germline, CDR1 is ENHRY and CDR2 is SYGVKD. Written as DNA, the CDR3 is TGTGCCATCAGTGGATTGGGGACAACCTCCCCCCAAGAGACCCAGTACTTC. Its translation: CAISGLGTTSPQETQYF.

The chain recombines TRBV5-5 with TRBJ2-5; D gene uncertain. CDR1 and CDR2 (germline): SGHKS, YYEKEE (reference sequence). The CDR3 extends over 14 amino acids. Trimming removed 1 base from V and 4 bases from J, with 11 bases in between. As DNA, the CDR3 is TGTGCCAGCAGCTTGCCCCGGCCGGGAGAGACCCAGTACTTC. Translation gives CASSLPRPGETQYF.

J is TRBJ2-5 and V is TRBV7-2, with D perhaps matching TRBD1 (6 bases). This CDR3 region has 14 residues. Germline CDR1 is SGHTA and CDR2 is FQGNSA. V was cut by 5 bases and J by 5 bases, with 15 bases left in between. For the CDR3, the DNA is TGTGCCAGCAGCCCTGACAGGTACCGGGAGACCCAGTACTTC. Residues: CASSPDRYRETQYF.

The sample holds a few counts of this clone. This chain connects TRBV7-9 to TRBJ2-2; 8 bases align to TRBD2. CDR3 length: 16 residues. Germline values: CDR1 SEHNR, CDR2 FQNEAQ (reference sequence). After removal of 5 bases from V and 5 bases from J, the junction contained 10 bases not matched to a gene. The CDR3 loop reads CASSQSASGLTGELFF. The CDR3 region has the DNA TGTGCCAGCAGCCAATCCGCTAGCGGGTTAACCGGGGAGCTGTTTTTT.

The V gene is TRBV4-1, the J gene TRBJ2-3; the match to TRBD1 covers 7 bases. CDR3 size: 14 residues. The V and J ends lost 8 bases and 1 base, in that order; junction bases with no gene match: 6. Per germline, CDR1 MGHRA and CDR2 YSYEKL. The CDR3: CASESTGGTDTQYF. The CDR3 DNA is TGCGCCAGCGAGAGCACAGGGGGCACAGATACGCAGTATTTT.

The V gene is TRBV7-2, the J gene TRBJ2-1; TRBD2 aligns across 16 bases. CDR1 is SGHTA, CDR2 FQGNSA, per germline. This CDR3 has 16 amino acids. The J segment lost 7 bases and the V segment lost 4 bases, leaving 4 bases of the junction unmatched. The CDR3 DNA is TGTGCCAGCAGCTGGGGACTAGCGGGGGGGGTTAATGAGCAGTTCTTC. The encoded protein is CASSWGLAGGVNEQFF.

This rearrangement joins TRBV28 to TRBJ1-1; 7 nucleotides match TRBD1. This CDR3 is 14 amino acids long. V was pared by 6 bases and J by 10 bases, with 14 bases of the junction left unmatched. Germline V gene data show CDR1 as MDHEN and CDR2 as SYDVKM. CDR3 sequence: CASSLRQGTVRAFF. The CDR3 bases are TGTGCCAGCAGCTTGAGGCAGGGGACAGTCAGAGCTTTCTTT.

Turning to this clone: Germline and junction disagree at one end, which may indicate a read error. The V and J genes are TRBV18 and TRBJ1-4; 9 bases match TRBD1. The CDR3 length is 15 residues. Germline V gene data show CDR1 as KGHSH and CDR2 as LQKENI. The CDR3 loop reads CASLPEGQGGEKLFF. CDR3 in DNA: TGTGCCAGCTTACCAGAGGGACAGGGCGGTGAAAAACTGTTTTTT.

The chain couples TRBV6-5 to TRBJ1-2, with 7 nucleotides matching TRBD1. V shed 5 bases and J 9 bases; nucleotides not matched to a gene: 9. This CDR3 has 13 amino acids. The germline V gene encodes CDR1 MNHEY and CDR2 SVGAGI. CDR3 coding DNA: TGTGCCAGCAGTCCCAGACCGGGACAGAGCTACACCTTC. Amino acids: CASSPRPGQSYTF.

The J gene is TRBJ1-6, the V gene TRBV6-6; D unresolved. Germline CDR1 is MNHNY and CDR2 is SVGAGI (reference sequence). This CDR3 contains 14 residues. Between the trimmed V and J ends, which lost 10 bases and 0 bases, there was a span of 10 bases. The CDR3 reads CATTRSSYNSPLHF. CDR3 nucleotide sequence: TGTGCCACCACTCGGAGCTCCTATAATTCACCCCTCCACTTT.

The V and J genes are TRBV19 and TRBJ1-1; D ambiguous. V was cut by 4 bases and J by 1 base, with 7 bases left in between. There are 13 residues in the CDR3. Looked up from germline, CDR1 is LNHDA and CDR2 is SQIVND (reference sequence). The CDR3 spells CASSTSRNTEAFF. In DNA form, the CDR3 reads TGTGCCAGTAGTACGTCGCGGAACACTGAAGCTTTCTTT.

This clone was seen just once. The CDR3 here is CASSSLFRGSGYTF. For the CDR3, the DNA is TGTGCCAGCAGCTCCTTGTTCAGGGGATCTGGCTACACCTTC. The genes are TRBV5-8 and TRBJ1-2; D possibly corresponds to TRBD1 (6 bases). The V gene's germline CDR1 is SGHTS and CDR2 YDEGEE. Trimming cost V 3 bases and J 7 bases, with 16 bases left between them. This CDR3 contains 14 residues.

The gene calls are TRBV3-1 (or the pseudogene TRBV3-2) and TRBJ2-6, with D possibly being TRBD1 (5 bases). V dropped 3 bases and J dropped 2 bases, with 8 bases sitting between them. This CDR3 region has 15 residues. CDR1 and CDR2 from the germline V gene are LGHDT and YNNKEL (reference sequence). Here the CDR3 reads CASSQLGAGANVLTF. CDR3 DNA sequence: TGTGCCAGCAGCCAGCTAGGGGCTGGGGCCAACGTCCTGACTTTC.

The CDR3 region is CASGALFQPQHF. The CDR3 bases are TGTGCCAGCGGGGCCTTATTCCAGCCCCAGCATTTT. The chain joins TRBV6-5 to TRBJ1-5; possibly TRBD1 for D (5 bases). Trimming took off 8 bases at V and 7 bases at J, with 12 bases between the two ends. From germline, CDR1 is MNHEY and CDR2 SVGAGI. The length of the CDR3 is 12 residues.

This clone was seen only once. CDR3 protein: CASSLGASSAFYNEQFF. CDR3 DNA sequence: TGCGCCAGCAGCTTGGGGGCCTCTAGCGCATTTTACAATGAGCAGTTCTTC. The chain links TRBV5-1 to TRBJ2-1, with a weak D call TRBD2 (6 bases). V was clipped by 0 bases and J by 4 bases, with 17 bases between them. CDR3 length: 17 residues. Germline V lookup: CDR1 SGHRS, CDR2 YFSETQ.

The chain carries TRBV11-1 and TRBJ1-2; no firm D call. From germline, CDR1 is SGHAT and CDR2 FQDESV (reference sequence). CDR3 size: 15 residues. Between the trimmed V and J ends, which lost 0 bases and 5 bases, there was a span of 13 bases. The CDR3 loop is CASSLAGAGKYGYTF. The DNA of the CDR3 is TGTGCCAGCAGCTTAGCGGGAGCGGGGAAGTATGGCTACACCTTC.

The gene calls are TRBV7-2 and TRBJ2-1, with 10 bases that match TRBD2. The CDR3 runs to 18 residues. Trimming at V came to 0 bases and at J to 0 bases, leaving 5 bases not matched to a gene. From germline, CDR1 is SGHTA and CDR2 FQGNSA. The DNA for the CDR3 is TGTGCCAGCAGCTTAGCAGCGGGAGGGTCCTACTCCTACAATGAGCAGTTCTTC. It encodes CASSLAAGGSYSYNEQFF. The full variable domain, its missing parts supplied by reference TRBV7-2 and TRBJ2-1, is GAGVSQSPSNKVTEKGKDVELRCDPISGHTALYWYRQSLGQGLEFLIYFQGNSAPDKSGLPSDRFSAERTGGSVSTLTIQRTQQEDSAVYLCASSLAAGGSYSYNEQFFGPGTRLTVL.

This rearrangement joins TRBV5-1 to TRBJ2-7, with a weak D call TRBD1 (6 bases). CDR1 is SGHRS, CDR2 YFSETQ, per germline. Trimming left V 0 bases short and J 3 bases short, with 13 bases between. The length of the CDR3 is 15 residues. The CDR3 DNA is TGCGCCAGCAGCTTGGGGCCAGGGGCTAACTACGAGCAGTACTTC. It specifies CASSLGPGANYEQYF.

This chain joins TRBV2 and TRBJ2-1, with TRBD2 matching over 8 bases. CDR1 and CDR2 (germline): SNHLY, FYNNEI. The CDR3 contains 15 residues. J gave up 4 bases and V 3 bases, and 5 bases lay outside the gene matches. The CDR3 region is CASSDSGEIYNEQFF. As DNA, the CDR3 is TGTGCCAGCAGTGATAGCGGGGAAATTTACAATGAGCAGTTCTTC.

On this clone itself: The DNA is omitted, as the CDR3 cannot be located on it reliably, and the CDR3 follows TCRdb's listing. The rearrangement uses TRBV6-2 or TRBV6-3 and TRBJ2-5; TRBD2, as called in the table, went unchecked against the DNA. Germline CDR1 and CDR2: MNHEY and SVGEGT. Inclusive of both ends, the CDR3 amounts to 11 amino acids. The CDR3 sequence is CASSSSGVVDF.

Here the CDR3 DNA reads TGTGCCAGCACCCGCCCCGACCGGGGTGGATTCTACGAGCAGTACTTC. Its translation is CASTRPDRGGFYEQYF. The rearrangement links TRBV5-6 to TRBJ2-7, with D perhaps TRBD2 (5 bases). CDR1 is SGHDT, CDR2 YYEEEE, per germline. V shed 6 bases and J shed 3 bases, with 22 bases lying between them. The CDR3 is 16 amino acids.

The CDR3 region is CASKASGTDTQYF. CDR3 in DNA: TGTGCCAGCAAAGCTAGCGGAACAGATACGCAGTATTTT. The chain links TRBV19 to TRBJ2-3; TRBD2 aligns across 7 bases. Germline V lookup: CDR1 LNHDA, CDR2 SQIVND (reference sequence). Germline trimming cut 9 bases from V and 3 bases from J; bases unmatched to any gene: 6. The CDR3 is 13 residues long.

The chain is built from TRBV4-3 and TRBJ2-7, with 7 positions matching TRBD1. CDR1 is LGHNA, CDR2 YSLEER, per germline. The CDR3 has 15 amino acids. The V and J ends lost 2 bases and 0 bases, in that order; junction bases with no gene match: 4. The chain's CDR3 is CASSQTQGSSYEQYF. The CDR3 DNA reads as TGCGCCAGCAGCCAAACACAGGGGAGCTCCTACGAGCAGTACTTC.

This clone was recorded only once. V and J are TRBV28 and TRBJ2-1, with D maybe TRBD2 (5 bases). The germline V and J ends were trimmed by 3 bases and 5 bases, with 11 bases remaining between them. This CDR3 spans 14 amino acids. Germline V lookup: CDR1 MDHEN, CDR2 SYDVKM. DNA of the CDR3: TGTGCCAGCAGTTTCCTACAGAGGGACAATGAGCAGTTCTTC. It codes for CASSFLQRDNEQFF. The full variable domain, rest sourced from reference TRBV28 and TRBJ2-1, is DVKVTQSSRYLVKRTGEKVFLECVQDMDHENMFWYRQDPGLGLRLIYFSYDVKMKEKGDIPEGYSVSREKKERFSLILESASTNQTSMYLCASSFLQRDNEQFFGPGTRLTVL.